The 4 T cell receptor beta chains presented below share a single source sample, sequenced in a study of cytomegalovirus exposure and HLA in healthy donors. PCR used 60 Vbeta primers and 13 Jbeta primers. Sequenced by immunoSEQ multiplex PCR; TCRdb stores in-frame clones only, minus some. The sample records over 80,000 clones, over 65% being singletons. The source material was PBMCs. The receptors were gathered from a man in his sixties in good health and CMV-seropositive.

The J gene is TRBJ1-1, the V gene TRBV28; D gene ambiguous. The CDR3 is made up of 17 amino acids. Germline V gives CDR1 MDHEN, CDR2 SYDVKM. V was trimmed by 5 bases and J by 0 bases, leaving 19 bases between them. Here the CDR3 reads CASSGPFGRRLNTEAFF. The CDR3 region has the DNA TGTGCCAGCAGTGGTCCGTTCGGCAGGCGATTGAACACTGAAGCTTTCTTT.

The rearrangement links TRBV5-1 to TRBJ2-7; perhaps TRBD1 as D (5 bases). Trimming pared 2 bases from V and 4 bases from J, leaving 13 bases between. CDR3 length: 14 amino acids. CDR1 is SGHRS and CDR2 is YFSETQ in the germline V gene. In nucleotides, the CDR3 is TGCGCCAGCAGCTTAGGATTTACAGGTTACGAGCAGTACTTC. The encoded protein is CASSLGFTGYEQYF. The whole variable domain, filled in from reference TRBV5-1 and TRBJ2-7, reads KAGVTQTPRYLIKTRGQQVTLSCSPISGHRSVSWYQQTPGQGLQFLFEYFSETQRNKGNFPGRFSGRQFSNSRSEMNVSTLELGDSALYLCASSLGFTGYEQYFGPGTRLTVT.

The V gene is TRBV29-1, the J gene TRBJ1-4; possible D gene TRBD1, 5 bases. Per germline, CDR1 SQVTM and CDR2 ANQGSEA. Trimming removed 7 bases at V and 8 bases at J, with 11 bases between. The CDR3 sequence is 11 residues long. Here the CDR3 DNA reads TGCAGCGCGACGTACAGGGAAAAACTGTTTTTT. This codes for CSATYREKLFF. Based on the CDR3 plus reference TRBV29-1 and TRBJ1-4, the full variable domain is SAVISQKPSRDICQRGTSLTIQCQVDSQVTMMFWYRQQPGQSLTLIATANQGSEATYESGFVIDKFPISRPNLTFSTLTVSNMSPEDSSIYLCSATYREKLFFGSGTQLSVL.

The chain uses TRBV28 and TRBJ1-5, with D perhaps TRBD1 (5 bases). Germline V gene lookup returns CDR1 MDHEN and CDR2 SYDVKM. The V end lost 10 bases, the J end lost 0 bases, and 13 bases lay between the germline ends. This CDR3 is built from 14 residues. This chain's CDR3 is CATRSGYSNQPQHF. The CDR3 DNA sequence: TGTGCCACCCGCTCAGGGTATAGCAATCAGCCCCAGCATTTT.